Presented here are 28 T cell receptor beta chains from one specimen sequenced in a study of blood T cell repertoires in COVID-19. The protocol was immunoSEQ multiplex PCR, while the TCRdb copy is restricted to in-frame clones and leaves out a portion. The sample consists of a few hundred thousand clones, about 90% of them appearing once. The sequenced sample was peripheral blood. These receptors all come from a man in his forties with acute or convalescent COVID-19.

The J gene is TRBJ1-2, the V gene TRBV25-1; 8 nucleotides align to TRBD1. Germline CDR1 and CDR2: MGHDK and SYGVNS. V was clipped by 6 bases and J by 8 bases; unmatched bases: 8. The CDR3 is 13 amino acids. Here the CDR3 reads CASSDRGSMGYTF. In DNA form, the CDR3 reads TGTGCCAGCAGCGACAGGGGTTCTATGGGCTACACCTTC.

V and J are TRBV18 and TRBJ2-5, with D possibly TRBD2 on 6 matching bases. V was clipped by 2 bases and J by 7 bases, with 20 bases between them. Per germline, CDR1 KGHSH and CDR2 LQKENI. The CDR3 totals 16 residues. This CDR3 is CASSPKASGDEGTQYF. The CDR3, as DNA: TGTGCCAGCTCACCAAAAGCCTCGGGGGACGAGGGGACCCAGTACTTC.

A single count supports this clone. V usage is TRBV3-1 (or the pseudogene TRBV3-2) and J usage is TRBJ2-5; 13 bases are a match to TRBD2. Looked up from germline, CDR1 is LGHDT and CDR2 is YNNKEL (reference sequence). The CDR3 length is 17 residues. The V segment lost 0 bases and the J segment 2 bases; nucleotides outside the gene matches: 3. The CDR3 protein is CASSQDQLAGGQETQYF. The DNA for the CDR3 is TGTGCCAGCAGCCAAGACCAACTAGCGGGGGGGCAAGAGACCCAGTACTTC.

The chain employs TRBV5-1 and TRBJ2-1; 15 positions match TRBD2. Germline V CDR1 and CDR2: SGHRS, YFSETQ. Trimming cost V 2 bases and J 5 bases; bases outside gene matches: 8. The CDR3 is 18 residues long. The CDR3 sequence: CASSFGLAGGSWDNEQFF. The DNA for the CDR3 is TGCGCCAGCAGCTTTGGACTAGCGGGGGGGTCTTGGGACAATGAGCAGTTCTTC.

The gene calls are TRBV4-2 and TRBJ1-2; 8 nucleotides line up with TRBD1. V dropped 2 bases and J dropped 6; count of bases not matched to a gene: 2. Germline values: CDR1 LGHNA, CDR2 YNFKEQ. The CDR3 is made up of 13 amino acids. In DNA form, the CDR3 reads TGTGCCAGCAGCCAATCGACAGGGGATGGCTACACCTTC. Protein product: CASSQSTGDGYTF.

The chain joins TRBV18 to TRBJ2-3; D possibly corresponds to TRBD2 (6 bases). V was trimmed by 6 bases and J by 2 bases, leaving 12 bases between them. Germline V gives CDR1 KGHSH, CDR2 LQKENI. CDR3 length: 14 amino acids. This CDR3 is CASSVAENTDTQYF. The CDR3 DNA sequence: TGTGCCAGCTCCGTAGCGGAGAACACAGATACGCAGTATTTT.

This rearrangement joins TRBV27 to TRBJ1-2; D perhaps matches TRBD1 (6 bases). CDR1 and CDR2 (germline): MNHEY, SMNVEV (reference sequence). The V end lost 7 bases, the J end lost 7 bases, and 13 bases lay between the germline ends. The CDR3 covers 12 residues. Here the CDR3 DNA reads TGTGCCAGCACCACAGGGAGTCGTGGCTACACCTTC. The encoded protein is CASTTGSRGYTF.

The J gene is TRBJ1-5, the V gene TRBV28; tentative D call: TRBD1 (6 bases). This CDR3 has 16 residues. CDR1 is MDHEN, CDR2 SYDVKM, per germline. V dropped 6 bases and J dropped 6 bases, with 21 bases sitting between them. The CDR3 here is CASSVVNRVWGQPQHF. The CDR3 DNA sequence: TGTGCCAGCAGCGTTGTGAACAGGGTTTGGGGTCAGCCCCAGCATTTT.

CDR3 protein: CASSLLAGGATGELFF. CDR3 coding DNA: TGTGCCAGCAGTTTGTTAGCGGGAGGCGCTACCGGGGAGCTGTTTTTT. The gene calls are TRBV28 and TRBJ2-2; TRBD2 aligns across 10 bases. The CDR3 contains 16 residues. V dropped 3 bases and J dropped 5; count of bases not matched to a gene: 6. From germline, CDR1 is MDHEN and CDR2 SYDVKM.

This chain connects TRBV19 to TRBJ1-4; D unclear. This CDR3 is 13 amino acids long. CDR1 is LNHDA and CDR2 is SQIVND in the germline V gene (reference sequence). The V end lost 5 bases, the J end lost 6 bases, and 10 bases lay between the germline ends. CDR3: CASSVYRDEKLFF. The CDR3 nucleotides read TGTGCCAGTAGTGTATACAGAGATGAAAAACTGTTTTTT. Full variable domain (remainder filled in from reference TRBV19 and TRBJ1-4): DGGITQSPKYLFRKEGQNVTLSCEQNLNHDAMYWYRQDPGQGLRLIYYSQIVNDFQKGDIAEGYSVSREKKESFPLTVTSAQKNPTAFYLCASSVYRDEKLFFGSGTQLSVL.

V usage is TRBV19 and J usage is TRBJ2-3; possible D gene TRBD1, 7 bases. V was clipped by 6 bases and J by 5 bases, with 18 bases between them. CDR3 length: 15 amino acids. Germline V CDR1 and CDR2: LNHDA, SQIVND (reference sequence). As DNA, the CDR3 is TGTGCCAGTAGGAAAGCAGGGGGGCAGGTAGATACGCAGTATTTT. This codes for CASRKAGGQVDTQYF.

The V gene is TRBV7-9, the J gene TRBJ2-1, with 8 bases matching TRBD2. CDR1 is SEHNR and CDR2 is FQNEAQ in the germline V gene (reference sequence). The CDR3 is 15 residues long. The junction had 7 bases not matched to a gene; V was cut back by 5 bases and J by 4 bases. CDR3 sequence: CASSPRGGFYNEQFF. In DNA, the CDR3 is TGTGCCAGCAGCCCACGGGGGGGGTTTTACAATGAGCAGTTCTTC.

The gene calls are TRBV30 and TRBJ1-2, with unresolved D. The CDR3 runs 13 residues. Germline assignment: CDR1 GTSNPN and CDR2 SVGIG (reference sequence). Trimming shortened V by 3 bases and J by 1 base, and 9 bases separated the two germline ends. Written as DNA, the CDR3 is TGTGCCTGGAGACTCGGGAATAACTATGGCTACACCTTC. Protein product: CAWRLGNNYGYTF.

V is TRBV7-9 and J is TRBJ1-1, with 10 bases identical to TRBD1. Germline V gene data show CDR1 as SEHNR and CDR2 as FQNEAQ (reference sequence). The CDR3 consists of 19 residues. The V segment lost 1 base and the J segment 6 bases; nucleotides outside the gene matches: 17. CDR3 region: CASSLGFGRTGGNSAEAFF. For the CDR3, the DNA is TGTGCCAGCAGCTTAGGGTTCGGGCGGACAGGGGGAAACAGCGCTGAAGCTTTCTTT.

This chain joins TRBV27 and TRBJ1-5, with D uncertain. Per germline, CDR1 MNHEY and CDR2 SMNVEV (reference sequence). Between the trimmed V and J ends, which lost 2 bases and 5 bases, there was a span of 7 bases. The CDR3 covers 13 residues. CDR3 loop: CASSLSLDQPQHF. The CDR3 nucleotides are TGTGCCAGCAGTTTAAGCTTGGATCAGCCCCAGCATTTT.

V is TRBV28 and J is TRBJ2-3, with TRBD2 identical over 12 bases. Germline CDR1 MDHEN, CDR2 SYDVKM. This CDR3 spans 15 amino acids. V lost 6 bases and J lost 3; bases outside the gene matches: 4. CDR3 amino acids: CASSPSGRATDTQYF. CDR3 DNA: TGTGCCAGCAGCCCTAGCGGGAGGGCAACAGATACGCAGTATTTT.

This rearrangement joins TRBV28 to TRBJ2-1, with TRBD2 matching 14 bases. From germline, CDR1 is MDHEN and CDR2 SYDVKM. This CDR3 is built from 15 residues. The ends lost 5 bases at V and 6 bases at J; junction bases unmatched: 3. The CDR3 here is CASSTTSGGGNEQFF. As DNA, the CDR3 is TGTGCCAGCAGTACGACTAGCGGGGGGGGCAATGAGCAGTTCTTC. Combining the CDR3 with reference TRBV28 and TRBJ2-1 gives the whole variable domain DVKVTQSSRYLVKRTGEKVFLECVQDMDHENMFWYRQDPGLGLRLIYFSYDVKMKEKGDIPEGYSVSREKKERFSLILESASTNQTSMYLCASSTTSGGGNEQFFGPGTRLTVL.

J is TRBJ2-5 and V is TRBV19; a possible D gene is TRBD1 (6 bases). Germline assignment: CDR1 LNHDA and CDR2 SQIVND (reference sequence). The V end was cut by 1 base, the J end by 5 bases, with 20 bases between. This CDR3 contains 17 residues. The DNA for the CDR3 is TGTGCCAGTAGTATAGCGGCAGGGGCAGGGATACCGGAGACCCAGTACTTC. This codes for CASSIAAGAGIPETQYF.

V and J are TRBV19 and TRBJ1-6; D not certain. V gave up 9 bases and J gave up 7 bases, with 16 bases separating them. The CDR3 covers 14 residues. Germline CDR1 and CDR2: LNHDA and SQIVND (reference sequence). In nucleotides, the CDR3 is TGTGCCAGCACATTTCAAGCGACCAATTCACCCCTCCACTTT. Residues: CASTFQATNSPLHF.

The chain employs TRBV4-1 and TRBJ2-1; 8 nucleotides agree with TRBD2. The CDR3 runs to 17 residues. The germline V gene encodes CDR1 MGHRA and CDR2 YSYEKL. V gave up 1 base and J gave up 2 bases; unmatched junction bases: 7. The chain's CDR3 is CASSQVTRREAYNEQFF. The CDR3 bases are TGCGCCAGCAGCCAAGTCACCCGGCGGGAGGCCTACAATGAGCAGTTCTTC.

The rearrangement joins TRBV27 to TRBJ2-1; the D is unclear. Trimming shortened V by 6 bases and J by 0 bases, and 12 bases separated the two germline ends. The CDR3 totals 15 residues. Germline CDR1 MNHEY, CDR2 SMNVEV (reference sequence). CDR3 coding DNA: TGTGCCAGCAGCGGTGCGATAAACTCCTACAATGAGCAGTTCTTC. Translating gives CASSGAINSYNEQFF.

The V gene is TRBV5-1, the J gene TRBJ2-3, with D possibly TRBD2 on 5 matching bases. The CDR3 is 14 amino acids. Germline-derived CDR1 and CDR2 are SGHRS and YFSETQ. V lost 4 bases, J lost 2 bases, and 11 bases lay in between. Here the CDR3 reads CASSNGLLTDTQYF. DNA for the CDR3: TGCGCCAGCAGCAACGGACTTCTCACAGATACGCAGTATTTT.

The CDR3 sequence is CATSRSWDRGRIETQYF. The CDR3, as DNA: TGTGCCACCAGCAGATCCTGGGACAGGGGGCGCATAGAGACCCAGTACTTC. The chain joins TRBV15 to TRBJ2-5, with 12 nucleotides matching TRBD1. The CDR3 sequence is 17 residues long. In germline, CDR1 is LNHNV, CDR2 YYDKDF (reference sequence). Trimming at V came to 2 bases and at J to 4 bases, leaving 8 bases not matched to a gene.

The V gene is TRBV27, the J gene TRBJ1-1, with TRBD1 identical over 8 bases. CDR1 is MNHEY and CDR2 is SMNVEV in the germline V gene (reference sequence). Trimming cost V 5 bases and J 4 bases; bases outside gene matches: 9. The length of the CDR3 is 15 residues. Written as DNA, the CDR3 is TGTGCCAGCAGTCCCCTCCAGGGGGCCGGCACTGAAGCTTTCTTT. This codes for CASSPLQGAGTEAFF.

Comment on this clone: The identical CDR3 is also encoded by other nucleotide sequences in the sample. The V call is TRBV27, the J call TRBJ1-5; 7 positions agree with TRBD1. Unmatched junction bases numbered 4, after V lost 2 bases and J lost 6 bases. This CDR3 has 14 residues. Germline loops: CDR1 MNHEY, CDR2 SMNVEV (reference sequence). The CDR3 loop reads CASSLNRGGQPQHF. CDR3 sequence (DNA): TGTGCCAGCAGTTTAAACAGGGGCGGTCAGCCCCAGCATTTT.

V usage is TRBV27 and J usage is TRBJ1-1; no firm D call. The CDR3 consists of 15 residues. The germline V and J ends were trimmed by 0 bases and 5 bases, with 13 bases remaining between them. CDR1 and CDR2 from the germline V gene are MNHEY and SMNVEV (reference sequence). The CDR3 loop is CASSLSVGSTTEAFF. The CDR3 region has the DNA TGTGCCAGCAGTTTATCCGTGGGCAGTACTACTGAAGCTTTCTTT.

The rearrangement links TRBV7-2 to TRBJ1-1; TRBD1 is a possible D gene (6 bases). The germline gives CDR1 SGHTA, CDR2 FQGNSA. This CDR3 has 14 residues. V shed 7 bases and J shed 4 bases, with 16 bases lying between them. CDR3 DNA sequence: TGTGCCAGCACCCGGGACGCAGGGGTCACTGAAGCTTTCTTT. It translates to CASTRDAGVTEAFF.

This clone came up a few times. The CDR3 DNA reads as TGTGCCAGCAGCGGGACAGGGGACACCGGGGAGCTGTTTTTT. Translation gives CASSGTGDTGELFF. The gene calls are TRBV6-4 and TRBJ2-2, with 10 bases lining up with TRBD1. V lost 6 bases and J lost 3; bases outside the gene matches: 1. This CDR3 spans 14 amino acids. CDR1 is MRHNA, CDR2 SNTAGT, per germline.